The 23 T cell receptor beta chains below were found in one sample sequenced in a study of T-cell memory formation after mild COVID-19. MiXCR, applied by TCRdb to the 5' RACE reads, yields one record per CDR3 protein. The data show fewer than 250,000 distinct CDR3 sequences, with 25% to 35% seen just once and more than 9.5% held by the top ten. The sequenced material came from PBMCs or a T cell subset sorted from them (not recorded which). Receptors originate from an adult woman who had mild COVID-19 (a few samples of this study predate the infection). Cell type and time point are not known.

V gene TRBV4-1 combines with J gene TRBJ2-7, with D perhaps being TRBD1 or TRBD2 (5 bases each). Trimming removed 4 bases at V and 3 bases at J, with 13 bases between. This CDR3 comprises 14 residues. CDR1 and CDR2 (germline): MGHRA, YSYEKL. The CDR3: CASSPHGTGYEQYF. The CDR3 DNA sequence: TGCGCCAGCAGCCCCCATGGGACGGGCTACGAGCAGTACTTC.

This clonotype has more than one count but fewer than ten. The chain's CDR3 is CASSSSGSSQETQYF. The CDR3 nucleotides read TGTGCCAGCAGCTCTAGCGGGAGTAGTCAAGAGACCCAGTACTTC. The chain has TRBV12-3 or TRBV12-4 and TRBJ2-5; 10 bases fit TRBD2. Trimming removed 6 bases from V and 2 bases from J; junction bases left unmatched: 6. The CDR3 runs 15 residues.

V usage is TRBV4-2 and J usage is TRBJ2-7; the D gene is possibly TRBD1 (5 bases). Germline CDR1 is LGHNA and CDR2 is YNFKEQ. The CDR3 is 14 residues long. The V and J ends lost 0 bases and 2 bases respectively, with 8 bases between them. The CDR3 loop reads CASSQDVGAYEQYF. In DNA, the CDR3 is TGTGCCAGCAGCCAAGATGTAGGGGCCTACGAGCAGTACTTC.

This clonotype was counted only a few times. The CDR3 loop reads CASSFGVGYNEQFF. CDR3 in DNA: TGTGCCAGCAGCTTCGGGGTCGGGTACAATGAGCAGTTCTTC. The chain combines TRBV7-2 with TRBJ2-1, with D perhaps matching TRBD2 (5 bases). Trimming took 3 bases from V and 4 from J, leaving 10 bases between them. The CDR3 is made up of 14 amino acids. Germline-derived CDR1 and CDR2 are SGHTA and FQGNSA.

This clonotype was recorded a few times. The chain carries TRBV2 and TRBJ1-6; tentatively, D is TRBD1 (5 bases). The CDR3 contains 14 residues. Between the trimmed V and J ends, which lost 6 bases and 5 bases, there was a span of 11 bases. Germline loops: CDR1 SNHLY, CDR2 FYNNEI. As DNA, the CDR3 is TGTGCCAGCAGGGTGGGACGGAATAATTCACCCCTCCACTTT. Protein product: CASRVGRNNSPLHF. Based on the CDR3 plus reference TRBV2 and TRBJ1-6, the full variable domain is EPEVTQTPSHQVTQMGQEVILRCVPISNHLYFYWYRQILGQKVEFLVSFYNNEISEKSEIFDDQFSVERPDGSNFTLKIRSTKLEDSAMYFCASRVGRNNSPLHFGNGTRLTVT.

This rearrangement joins TRBV2 to TRBJ2-6; no definite D call. V was cut by 3 bases and J by 11 bases, with 5 bases left in between. Germline V gene sequence: CDR1 SNHLY, CDR2 FYNNEI. This CDR3 has 11 amino acids. CDR3 sequence (DNA): TGTGCCAGCAGTGAGGCTTACGTCCTGACTTTC. Translating it yields CASSEAYVLTF.

This clonotype was seen a handful of times. J is TRBJ2-3 and V is TRBV7-3; D is perhaps TRBD2 (5 bases). Germline V gene sequence: CDR1 SGHTA, CDR2 FQGTGA. This CDR3 is built from 12 residues. V lost 3 bases, J lost 7 bases, and 8 bases lay in between. CDR3 protein: CASSFSGNTQYF. In DNA, the CDR3 is TGTGCCAGCAGCTTCTCCGGGAATACGCAGTATTTT.

This clonotype has just one count. The J gene is TRBJ2-7, the V gene TRBV7-6, with 12 bases matching TRBD1. Germline V gene lookup returns CDR1 SGHVS and CDR2 FNYEAQ. V trimming: 4 bases; J trimming: 6 bases; junction bases outside the gene matches: 7. The CDR3 has 15 amino acids. CDR3 region: CASSSFGTGGREQYF. Here the CDR3 DNA reads TGTGCCAGCAGCTCCTTCGGGACAGGGGGCCGCGAGCAGTACTTC.

The gene calls are TRBV14 and TRBJ2-1; the D is unclear. This CDR3 has 12 amino acids. The germline V gene has CDR1 SGHDN and CDR2 FVKESK. Trimming took off 4 bases at V and 7 bases at J, with 8 bases between the two ends. For the CDR3, the DNA is TGTGCCAGCAGCCCCTTTGGAAATGAGCAGTTCTTC. It translates to CASSPFGNEQFF.

In the case of this clonotype: An end of the junction differs from the germline gene, which may be a read error. The CDR3 region is CASSLTGQGYGYTF. The CDR3 region has the DNA TGTGCCAGCAGTTTAACGGGACAGGGGTATGGCTACACCTTC. The genes are TRBV7-3 and TRBJ1-2; 10 bases are shared with TRBD1. The CDR3 length is 14 residues. Germline CDR1 and CDR2: SGHTA and FQGTGA.

This clonotype was seen ten or more times. This chain joins TRBV28 and TRBJ2-1; D ambiguous. CDR3 length: 16 amino acids. Germline V gives CDR1 MDHEN, CDR2 SYDVKM. V gave up 8 bases and J gave up 0 bases, with 17 bases separating them. The CDR3: CASGPRSTSSYNEQFF. The CDR3 DNA reads as TGTGCCAGCGGCCCCCGAAGCACGAGCTCCTACAATGAGCAGTTCTTC.

The table lists this clonotype with a few counts. V is TRBV4-2 and J is TRBJ2-7; no reliable D call. The CDR3 consists of 13 residues. The ends were cut back, 1 base at V and 3 bases at J, with 7 bases in the middle. Germline V CDR1 and CDR2: LGHNA, YNFKEQ. In nucleotides, the CDR3 is TGTGCCAGCAGCCAAGGGATGATCTACGAGCAGTACTTC. The encoded protein is CASSQGMIYEQYF.

This sequence joins TRBV7-2 and TRBJ2-1; tentatively, D is TRBD2 (6 bases). The V gene lost 1 base and the J gene lost 10 bases, with 11 bases spanning the gap. Germline assignment: CDR1 SGHTA and CDR2 FQGNSA. The CDR3 consists of 13 residues. The CDR3 region is CASSLGRGREQFF. Here the CDR3 DNA reads TGTGCCAGCAGCTTAGGGCGGGGAAGAGAGCAGTTCTTC.

There are a few counts of this clonotype. V is TRBV30 and J is TRBJ2-3; D is unclear. V shed 2 bases and J shed 1 base, with 10 bases lying between them. The CDR3 is made up of 14 amino acids. From germline, CDR1 is GTSNPN and CDR2 SVGIG (reference sequence). The CDR3, as DNA: TGTGCCTGGAGTCCGGGCTGGGGCACAGATACGCAGTATTTT. This sequence encodes CAWSPGWGTDTQYF.

This sequence joins TRBV4-2 and TRBJ2-6; D is ambiguous. V was trimmed by 0 bases and J by 0 bases, leaving 9 bases between them. The CDR3 contains 17 residues. Germline V gene data show CDR1 as LGHNA and CDR2 as YNFKEQ. CDR3 protein: CASSQDLGISGANVLTF. The CDR3 coding sequence is TGTGCCAGCAGCCAAGATCTAGGAATCTCTGGGGCCAACGTCCTGACTTTC.

The V gene is TRBV27, the J gene TRBJ1-6; 9 bases are a match to TRBD1. Germline-derived CDR1 and CDR2 are MNHEY and SMNVEV (reference sequence). The CDR3 totals 13 residues. The ends lost 7 bases at V and 9 bases at J; junction bases unmatched: 4. The CDR3 DNA sequence: TGTGCCAGCACCACAGGGGGCAGTTCACCCCTCCACTTT. As protein: CASTTGGSSPLHF.

The chain links TRBV4-1 to TRBJ2-1; D unresolved. Germline V gene lookup returns CDR1 MGHRA and CDR2 YSYEKL. The ends were cut back, 1 base at V and 10 bases at J, with 8 bases in the middle. This CDR3 region has 12 residues. CDR3 sequence: CASSQGLREQFF. The CDR3 region has the DNA TGCGCCAGCAGCCAAGGGCTCCGGGAGCAGTTCTTC.

The chain recombines TRBV19 with TRBJ1-1; D perhaps matches TRBD1 (6 bases). V was cut by 6 bases and J by 1 base, with 27 bases left in between. CDR1 is LNHDA and CDR2 is SQIVND in the germline V gene (reference sequence). This CDR3 region has 19 residues. The CDR3 here is CASSLGGAPWVSANTEAFF. CDR3 coding DNA: TGTGCCAGTAGCTTGGGGGGCGCCCCCTGGGTATCGGCGAACACTGAAGCTTTCTTT.

The rearrangement joins TRBV7-8 to TRBJ2-1, with a tentative D call TRBD1 (6 bases). The CDR3 has 18 amino acids. Trimming left V 6 bases short and J 7 bases short, with 28 bases between. Germline V lookup: CDR1 SGHVS, CDR2 FQNEAQ. The CDR3 loop is CASRHPGFRDTNGNEQFF. The CDR3, as DNA: TGTGCCAGCAGGCACCCCGGTTTCCGGGACACCAACGGGAATGAGCAGTTCTTC.

This clonotype was seen only once. The chain uses TRBV7-9 and TRBJ2-1; 10 nucleotides line up with TRBD2. V was clipped by 5 bases and J by 4 bases; unmatched bases: 5. From germline, CDR1 is SEHNR and CDR2 FQNEAQ (reference sequence). The CDR3 has 15 amino acids. In nucleotides, the CDR3 is TGTGCCAGCAGCCAACAGACTAGCGGGTACAATGAGCAGTTCTTC. Amino acids: CASSQQTSGYNEQFF.

The rearrangement uses TRBV6-2 or TRBV6-3 and TRBJ2-7; maybe TRBD1 (5 bases). V was pared by 6 bases and J by 4 bases, with 16 bases between. The CDR3 spans 14 residues. Per the germline V gene, CDR1 is MNHEY and CDR2 is SVGEGT. The DNA of the CDR3 is TGTGCCAGCAGGGCGTGGGCAGCAGGGTACGAGCAGTACTTC. As protein: CASRAWAAGYEQYF.

This clonotype came up many times. The chain couples TRBV12-3 or TRBV12-4 to TRBJ2-7, with 8 bases fitting TRBD1. The junction had 1 base not matched to a gene; V was cut back by 5 bases and J by 1 base. The CDR3 runs to 13 residues. This CDR3 is CASSGQGSYEQYF. The CDR3 DNA reads TGTGCCAGCAGTGGACAGGGATCCTACGAGCAGTACTTC.

This chain connects TRBV7-6 to TRBJ1-1, with unresolved D. CDR1 and CDR2 from the germline V gene are SGHVS and FNYEAQ. The germline V and J ends were trimmed by 5 bases and 6 bases, with 16 bases remaining between them. The CDR3 extends over 14 amino acids. The CDR3: CASSTPGELPEAFF. The CDR3, as DNA: TGTGCCAGCAGCACCCCCGGGGAGCTTCCTGAAGCTTTCTTT. Using reference TRBV7-6 and TRBJ1-1 for the parts outside the CDR3, the full variable domain is GAGVSQSPRYKVTKRGQDVALRCDPISGHVSLYWYRQALGQGPEFLTYFNYEAQQDKSGLPNDRFSAERPEGSISTLTIQRTEQRDSAMYRCASSTPGELPEAFFGQGTRLTVV.